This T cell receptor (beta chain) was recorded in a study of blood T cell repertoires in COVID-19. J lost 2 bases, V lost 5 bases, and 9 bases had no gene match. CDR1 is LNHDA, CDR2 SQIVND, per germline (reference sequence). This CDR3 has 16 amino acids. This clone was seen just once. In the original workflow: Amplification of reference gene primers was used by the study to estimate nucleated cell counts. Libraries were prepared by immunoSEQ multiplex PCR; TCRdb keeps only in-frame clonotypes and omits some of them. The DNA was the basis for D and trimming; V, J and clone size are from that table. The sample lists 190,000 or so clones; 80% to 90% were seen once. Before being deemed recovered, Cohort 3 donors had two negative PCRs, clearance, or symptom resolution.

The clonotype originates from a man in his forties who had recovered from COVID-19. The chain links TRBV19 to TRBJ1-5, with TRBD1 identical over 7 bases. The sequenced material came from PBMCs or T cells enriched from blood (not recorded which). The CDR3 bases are TGTGCCAGTAGTCTACACAGGGGAAGGGGCAATCAGCCCCAGCATTTT. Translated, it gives CASSLHRGRGNQPQHF.